This TCR beta chain comes out of a study of blood T cells in healthy people across ages. Study results and caveats: Bulk PBMC profiling left naive and antigen-experienced comparisons inconclusive.

A minimum of 7 million PBMCs was isolated per sample. Alongside a J-beta primer mix, a sample-barcoded 5' primer served in a second PCR lasting about 7 to 12 cycles. Each CDR3 protein gets one entry after TCRdb re-called the 5' RACE reads with MiXCR. The table has around 1,700,000 distinct CDR3 sequences, about 30% seen once. Comments on this clonotype: Its cognate antigen is unknown.

The receptor was derived from a young woman in good health. Sequenced material: blood.

This CDR3 is CASSLSVRGWETQYF. CDR3 bases: TGTGCCAGCAGTTTAAGCGTCAGGGGGTGGGAGACCCAGTACTTC. V usage is TRBV12-3 or TRBV12-4 and J usage is TRBJ2-7, with 7 nucleotides matching TRBD1. The end of the DNA is better explained by TRBJ2-5, so the J call may be wrong. This CDR3 is built from 15 residues.